The 4 T cell receptor beta chains listed next were all sequenced from one sample in a study of blood T cells in healthy people across ages. Then a second PCR, running roughly 7 to 12 cycles, was carried out with a sample-barcoded 5' primer and a J-beta primer mix. MiXCR, run by TCRdb on the 5' RACE reads, gives a single entry per CDR3 protein. The sample lists hundreds of thousands of distinct CDR3 sequences, about 37% occurring once. Sequenced sample: blood. The receptors come from a man aged 18 to 29 in good health.

As regards this clonotype: A read error is possible here, since a much larger clone lies one base away. The rearrangement uses TRBV2 and TRBJ2-5; D might be TRBD2 (6 bases). The J call may be incorrect, as the DNA end agrees better with TRBJ2-1. This CDR3 is 16 amino acids long. CDR1 and CDR2 from the germline V gene are SNHLY and FYNNEI. CDR3 coding DNA: TGTGCCAGCAGTGGGTTTGTTCGGGGGTACCAAGAGACCCAGTTCTTC. Encoded protein: CASSGFVRGYQETQFF.

This rearrangement joins TRBV20-1 to TRBJ2-1, with D unclear. The J call could be wrong; TRBJ2-7 is a better fit for the DNA end. This CDR3 has 13 residues. CDR1 DFQATT and CDR2 SNEGSKA come from the germline V gene (reference sequence). CDR3 protein: CSAGRSSYNEQYF. The CDR3, as DNA: TGCAGTGCCGGGCGGAGCTCCTACAATGAGCAGTACTTC.

The chain employs TRBV18 and TRBJ2-1, with D tentatively TRBD1 (6 bases). The DNA end favors TRBJ2-7, so the J call may be wrong. CDR3 size: 17 residues. Germline V gene lookup returns CDR1 KGHSH and CDR2 LQKENI. CDR3 DNA: TGTGCCAGCTCACCATTTGCGAGGGGGAACTCCTACAATGAGCAGTACTTC. Amino acids: CASSPFARGNSYNEQYF.

As for this clonotype: A clone one base away is much larger, so this may be a read error. The chain couples TRBV6-2 or TRBV6-3 to TRBJ2-7; 7 positions match TRBD2. The CDR3 spans 13 residues. Germline V lookup: CDR1 MNHEY, CDR2 SVGEGT. V dropped 7 bases and J dropped 7; count of bases not matched to a gene: 10. For the CDR3, the DNA is TGTGCCAGCACCACCCGGGACTACAATGAGCAGTACTTC. It encodes CASTTRDYNEQYF.